This T cell receptor beta chain is drawn from a study of T cells in Graves' hyperthyroidism and ophthalmopathy (dated by TCRdb to the late 2010s). The study in broad terms: Peripheral blood samples were taken at the time of initial diagnosis, prior to any treatment. Prospective prediction of ophthalmopathy was tested in an independent validation cohort of approximately 18 hyperthyroidism patients and around 16 patients who later progressed to ophthalmopathy. Once sampling was done, hyperthyroidism patients were given methimazole at a starting dose of 30 mg daily, whereas ophthalmopathy patients were given high-dose intravenous methylprednisolone. TCR Vbeta CDR3 sequencing of 120 to 150 peripheral blood samples (43 ophthalmopathy, 75 to 80 hyperthyroidism and roughly 17 progressor patients) is reported in the paper. The 75 to 100 discovery patients were randomly split 7:3 into training and test sets. The study also compared thyroid tissue and blood T-cell repertoires from more than 5 Graves' hyperthyroidism patients. TCR V-J signatures able to tell the groups apart were searched for in a discovery cohort of 90 to 100 patients, of whom under 45 had Graves' ophthalmopathy and roughly 57 had stable Graves' hyperthyroidism.

What the work shows at the level of the full study, not this receptor alone: Sample size was not statistically predetermined, and blinding of investigators to group allocation was not performed. In validation, the model predicted progression to ophthalmopathy a median of approximately 6.6 months before onset, with roughly 68% sensitivity and around 76% specificity. Most expanded thyroid clonotypes (frequency above 0.001) were also detected in blood, a finding suggesting that blood repertoires may reflect thyroid immune responses. In cross-validation, a model built on a 13 V-J signature told ophthalmopathy apart from stable hyperthyroidism with roughly 87% sensitivity and around 83% specificity, and in testing the same model reached 80%/75%.

Amplification of TCR beta CDR3 regions was carried out from RNA transcripts. The TCR CDR3 was subjected to a first round of RT-PCR using the HTBI primer set and the Qiagen OneStep RT-PCR kit. The libraries were constructed in a second round of multiplex PCR and then size-selected and purified. Sequencing of the libraries was done on an Illumina HiSeq2000 using paired-end 100 bp reads. The authors' analysis ran thus. SOAPnuke was used to process the raw data, throwing out any read that contained adapters or uncalled bases, had a mean Phred below 15, or lacked an exact constant-primer or identifier match. COPE v1.2.5 was used to merge high-quality paired reads, and clonotypes were defined as unique nucleotide sequences. MiTCR v1.1 was used to align the clonotypes against IMGT TRBV, TRBD and TRBJ reference segments. Only V-J combinations with frequency above 0.0001, covering approximately 99% of repertoires, were analysed. The TCS score was defined as the ratio of F50 (clonal expansion) to E x V (chaos), calculated using BLOSUM62-based TCRdist between CDR3 peptides within each V-J. Welch's t-statistics and random forest reduced approximately 520 V-J features to around 14, which were used in a naive Bayes classifier (R e1071). TCRdb reprocessing: public reads trimmed at Q25 with fastp, clones called with MiXCR, in-frame beta chains kept. One record per CDR3 amino acid sequence lists the most common genes and DNA. In this record, the V and J calls reflect TCRdb's handling and not the investigators' own analysis. A total of a few hundred thousand distinct CDR3 sequences appear in this sample, roughly 25% of them only once. Less than 85% of the sample is in the top ten clones.

Stable Graves' hyperthyroidism was defined as no progression to ophthalmopathy during 18 months of follow-up. The hyperthyroidism patients were between 18 and 65 years old and newly diagnosed, with a disease duration of less than 2 months. Patients with uncontrolled infections, other autoimmune diseases, pregnancy or lactation were excluded. Clinical symptoms, serum thyroxine and TRAb, thyroid ultrasound, and orbital computed tomography formed the basis for the diagnoses. Ficoll-Paque density gradient centrifugation was used to isolate PBMCs from about 10 ml of fresh peripheral blood. Total RNA was extracted using Trizol reagent, and RNA quality was assessed on an Agilent 2100 Bioanalyzer. V is pared back by 4 bases and J by 0 bases, with 12 bases lying between the germline termini. The germline V gene provides CDR1 SNHLY and CDR2 FYNNEI. CDR3 length: 15 amino acids, cysteine to phenylalanine. The kept DNA is CDR3 alone, 45 bases in frame from the first base.

This clonotype appeared many times. Its recognized antigen is unknown. Per-base qualities were not stored, and no clone one base away is much larger. Sequencing was carried out using blood. This clonotype was sampled from a middle-aged man with Graves' hyperthyroidism. The sequence joins TRBV2 to TRBJ1-1; the D region possibly corresponds to TRBD1 (6 bases align). CDR3 protein: CASSGGGAMNTEAFF. The bases read TGTGCCAGCAGTGGAGGGGGGGCCATGAACACTGAAGCTTTCTTT. The variable domain in full, with residues beyond the CDR3 obtained from the reference TRBV2 and TRBJ1-1 genes, is EPEVTQTPSHQVTQMGQEVILRCVPISNHLYFYWYRQILGQKVEFLVSFYNNEISEKSEIFDDQFSVERPDGSNFTLKIRSTKLEDSAMYFCASSGGGAMNTEAFFGQGTRLTVV.